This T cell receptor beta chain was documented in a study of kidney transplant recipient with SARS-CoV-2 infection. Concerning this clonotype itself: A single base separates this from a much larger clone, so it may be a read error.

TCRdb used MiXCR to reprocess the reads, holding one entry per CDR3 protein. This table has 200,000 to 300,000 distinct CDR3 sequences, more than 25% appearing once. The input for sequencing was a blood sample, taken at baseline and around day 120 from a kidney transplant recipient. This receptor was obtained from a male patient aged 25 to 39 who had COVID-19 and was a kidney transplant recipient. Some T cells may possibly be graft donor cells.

As DNA, the CDR3 is TGCGCCAGCAGCCTGTGGTGGCTAGAACCACAAAGTCGGTCCAACGTCCTGACTTTC. It translates to CASSLWWLEPQSRSNVLTF. The rearrangement uses TRBV4-1 and TRBJ2-6; D unclear. The CDR3 has 19 residues. With 4 bases removed from V and 8 bases from J, the gap between germline ends came to 27 bases. Germline lookup yields CDR1 MGHRA and CDR2 YSYEKL.